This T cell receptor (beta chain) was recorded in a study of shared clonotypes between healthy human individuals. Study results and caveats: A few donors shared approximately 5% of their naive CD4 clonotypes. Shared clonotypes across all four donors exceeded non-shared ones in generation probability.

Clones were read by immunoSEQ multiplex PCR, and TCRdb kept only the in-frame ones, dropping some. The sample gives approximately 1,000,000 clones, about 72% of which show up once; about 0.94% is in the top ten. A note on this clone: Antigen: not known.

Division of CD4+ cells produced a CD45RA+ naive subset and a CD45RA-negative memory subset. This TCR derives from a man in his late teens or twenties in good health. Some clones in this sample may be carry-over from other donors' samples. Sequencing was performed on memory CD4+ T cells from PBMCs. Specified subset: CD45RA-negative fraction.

The CDR3 nucleotides are TGTGCCAGCCTGGGGATACCTAATGAAAAACTGTTTTTT. Residues: CASLGIPNEKLFF. The rearrangement uses TRBV28 and TRBJ1-4, with D hard to call. CDR3 length: 13 amino acids. The V and J ends lost 8 bases and 3 bases respectively, with 10 bases between them. CDR1 and CDR2 from the germline V gene are MDHEN and SYDVKM.